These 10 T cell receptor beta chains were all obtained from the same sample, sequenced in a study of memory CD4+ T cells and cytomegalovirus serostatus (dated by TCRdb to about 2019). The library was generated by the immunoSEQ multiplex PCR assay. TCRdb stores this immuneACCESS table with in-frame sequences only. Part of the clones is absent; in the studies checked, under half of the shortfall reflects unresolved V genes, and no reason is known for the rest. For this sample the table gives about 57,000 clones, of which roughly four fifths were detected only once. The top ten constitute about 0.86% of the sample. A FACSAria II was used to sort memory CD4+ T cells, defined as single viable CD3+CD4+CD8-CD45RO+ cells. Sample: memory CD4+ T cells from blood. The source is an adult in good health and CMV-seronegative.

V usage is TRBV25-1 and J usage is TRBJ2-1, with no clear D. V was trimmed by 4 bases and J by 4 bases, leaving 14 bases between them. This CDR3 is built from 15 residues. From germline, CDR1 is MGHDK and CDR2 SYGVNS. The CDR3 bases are TGTGCCAGCAGTGTCGGCCGTCCAGAGTACAATGAGCAGTTCTTC. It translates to CASSVGRPEYNEQFF.

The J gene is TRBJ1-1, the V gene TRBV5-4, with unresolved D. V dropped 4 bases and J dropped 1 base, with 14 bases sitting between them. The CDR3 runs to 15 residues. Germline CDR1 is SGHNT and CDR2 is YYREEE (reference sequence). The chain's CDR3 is CASSDARTANTEAFF. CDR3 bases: TGTGCCAGCAGCGATGCAAGGACGGCGAACACTGAAGCTTTCTTT.

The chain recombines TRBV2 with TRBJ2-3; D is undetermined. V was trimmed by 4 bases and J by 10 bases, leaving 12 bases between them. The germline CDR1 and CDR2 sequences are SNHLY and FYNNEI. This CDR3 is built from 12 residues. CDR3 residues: CASSGPRVAQYF. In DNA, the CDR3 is TGTGCCAGCAGTGGACCCCGCGTGGCGCAGTATTTT.

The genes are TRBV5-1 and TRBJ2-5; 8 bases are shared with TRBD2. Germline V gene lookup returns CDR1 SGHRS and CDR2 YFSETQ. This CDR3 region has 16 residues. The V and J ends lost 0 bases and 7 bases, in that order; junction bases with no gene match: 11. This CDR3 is CASSLEGSGDVGTQYF. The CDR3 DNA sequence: TGCGCCAGCAGCTTGGAGGGTAGCGGGGATGTTGGGACCCAGTACTTC.

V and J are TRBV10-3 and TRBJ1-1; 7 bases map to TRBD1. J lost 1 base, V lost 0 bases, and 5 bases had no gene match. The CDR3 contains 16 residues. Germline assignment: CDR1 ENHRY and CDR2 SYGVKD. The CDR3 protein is CAISESGDRANTEAFF. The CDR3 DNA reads TGTGCCATCAGTGAGTCGGGTGACAGGGCGAACACTGAAGCTTTCTTT.

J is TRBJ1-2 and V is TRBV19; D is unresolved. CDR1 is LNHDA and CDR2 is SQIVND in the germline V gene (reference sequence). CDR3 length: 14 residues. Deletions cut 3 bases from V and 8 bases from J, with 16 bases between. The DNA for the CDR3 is TGTGCCAGTAGTATCTCGGTAGGCAGTGGGGGCTACACCTTC. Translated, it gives CASSISVGSGGYTF.

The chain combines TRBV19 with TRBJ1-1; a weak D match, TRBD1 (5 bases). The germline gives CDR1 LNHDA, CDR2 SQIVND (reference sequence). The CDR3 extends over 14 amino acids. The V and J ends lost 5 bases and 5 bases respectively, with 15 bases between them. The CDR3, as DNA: TGTGCCAGTAGTCGCACAGGACGGGTTACTGAAGCTTTCTTT. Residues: CASSRTGRVTEAFF.

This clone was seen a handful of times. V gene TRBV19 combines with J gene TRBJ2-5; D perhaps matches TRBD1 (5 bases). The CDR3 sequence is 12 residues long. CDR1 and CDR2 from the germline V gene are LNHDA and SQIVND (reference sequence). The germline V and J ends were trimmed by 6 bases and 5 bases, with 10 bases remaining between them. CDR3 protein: CASRQAGETQYF. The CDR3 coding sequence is TGTGCCAGTAGACAGGCCGGGGAGACCCAGTACTTC.

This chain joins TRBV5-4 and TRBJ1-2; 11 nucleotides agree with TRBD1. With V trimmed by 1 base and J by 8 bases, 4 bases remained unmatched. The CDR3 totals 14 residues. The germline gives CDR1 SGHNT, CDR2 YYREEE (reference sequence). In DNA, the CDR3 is TGTGCCAGCAGCTTGCAGGACAGGGGGCGCGGCTACACCTTC. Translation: CASSLQDRGRGYTF.

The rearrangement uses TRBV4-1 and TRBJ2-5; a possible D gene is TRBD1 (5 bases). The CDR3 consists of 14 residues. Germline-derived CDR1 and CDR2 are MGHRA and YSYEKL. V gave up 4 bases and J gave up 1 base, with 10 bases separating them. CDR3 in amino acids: CASSLQGSQETQYF. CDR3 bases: TGCGCCAGCAGCCTCCAGGGATCCCAAGAGACCCAGTACTTC.